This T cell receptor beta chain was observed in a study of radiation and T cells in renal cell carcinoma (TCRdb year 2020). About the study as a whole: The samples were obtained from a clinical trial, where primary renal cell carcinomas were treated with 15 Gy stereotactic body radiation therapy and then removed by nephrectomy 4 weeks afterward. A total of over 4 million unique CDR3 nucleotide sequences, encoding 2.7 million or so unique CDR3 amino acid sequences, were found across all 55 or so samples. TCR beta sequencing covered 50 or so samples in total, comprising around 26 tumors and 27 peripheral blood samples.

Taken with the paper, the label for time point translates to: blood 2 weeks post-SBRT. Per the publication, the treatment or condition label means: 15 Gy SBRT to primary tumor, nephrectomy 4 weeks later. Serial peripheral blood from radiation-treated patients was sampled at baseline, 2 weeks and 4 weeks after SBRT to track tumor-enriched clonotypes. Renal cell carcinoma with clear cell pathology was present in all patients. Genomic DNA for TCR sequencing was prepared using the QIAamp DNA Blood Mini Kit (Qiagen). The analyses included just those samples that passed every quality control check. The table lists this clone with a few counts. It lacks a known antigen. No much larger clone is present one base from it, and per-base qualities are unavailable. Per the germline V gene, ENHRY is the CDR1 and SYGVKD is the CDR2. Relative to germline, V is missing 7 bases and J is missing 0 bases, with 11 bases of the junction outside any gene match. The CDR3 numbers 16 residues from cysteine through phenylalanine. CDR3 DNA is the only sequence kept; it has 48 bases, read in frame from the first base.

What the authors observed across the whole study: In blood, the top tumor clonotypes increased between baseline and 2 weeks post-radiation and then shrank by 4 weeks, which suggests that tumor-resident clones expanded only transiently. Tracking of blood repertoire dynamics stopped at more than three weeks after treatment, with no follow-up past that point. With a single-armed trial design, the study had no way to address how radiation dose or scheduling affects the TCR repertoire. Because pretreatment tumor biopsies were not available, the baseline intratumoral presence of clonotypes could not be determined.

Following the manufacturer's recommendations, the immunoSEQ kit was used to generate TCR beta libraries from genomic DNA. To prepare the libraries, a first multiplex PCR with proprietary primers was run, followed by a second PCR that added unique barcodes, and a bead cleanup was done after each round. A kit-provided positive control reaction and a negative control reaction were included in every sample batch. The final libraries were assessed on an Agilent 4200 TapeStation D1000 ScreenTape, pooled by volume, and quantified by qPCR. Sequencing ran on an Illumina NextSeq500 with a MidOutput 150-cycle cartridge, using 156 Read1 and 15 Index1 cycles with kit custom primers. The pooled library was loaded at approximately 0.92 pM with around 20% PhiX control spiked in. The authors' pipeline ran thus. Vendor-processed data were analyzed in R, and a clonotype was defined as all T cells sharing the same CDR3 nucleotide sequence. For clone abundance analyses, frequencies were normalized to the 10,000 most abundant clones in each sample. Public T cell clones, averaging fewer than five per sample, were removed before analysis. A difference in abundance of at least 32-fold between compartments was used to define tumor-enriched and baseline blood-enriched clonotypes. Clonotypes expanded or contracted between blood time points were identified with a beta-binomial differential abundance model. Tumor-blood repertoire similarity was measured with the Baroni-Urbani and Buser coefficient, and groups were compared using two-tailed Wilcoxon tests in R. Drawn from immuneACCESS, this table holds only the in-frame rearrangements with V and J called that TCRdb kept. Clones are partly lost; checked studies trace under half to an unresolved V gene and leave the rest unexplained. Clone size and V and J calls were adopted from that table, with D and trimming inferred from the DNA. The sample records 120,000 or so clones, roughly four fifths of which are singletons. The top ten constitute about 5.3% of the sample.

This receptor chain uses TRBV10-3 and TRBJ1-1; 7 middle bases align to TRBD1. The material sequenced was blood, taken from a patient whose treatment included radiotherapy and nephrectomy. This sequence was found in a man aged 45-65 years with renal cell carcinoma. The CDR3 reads CAIKEGRGYLNTEAFF. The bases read TGTGCCATCAAGGAAGGCAGGGGGTACCTGAACACTGAAGCTTTCTTT.